This record concerns one TCR beta chain sequence. Its target is unknown. This record comes from a study of tumor-infiltrating lymphocytes in glioblastoma multiforme. Study-wide points: Just one glioblastoma patient contributed to the TCR-mutation comparison.

Germline loops: CDR1 ENHRY, CDR2 SYGVKD. Trimming shortened V by 2 bases and J by 0 bases, and 11 bases separated the two germline ends. The CDR3 sequence is 15 residues long. Three nested ARM-PCR rounds with V-beta and C-beta primers built TCRB libraries. TCRdb re-derived calls from the multiplex PCR reads in MiXCR, one entry per CDR3 protein. The sample has roughly 15,000 distinct CDR3 sequences, about 69% seen once. The material sequenced was brain tumor tissue. The origin of this receptor is a male donor with glioblastoma. The rearrangement uses TRBV10-3 and TRBJ2-7; D is uncertain. The CDR3 is CAISERVDSSYEQYF. DNA for the CDR3: TGTGCCATCAGTGAGAGGGTAGATAGCTCCTACGAGCAGTACTTC.